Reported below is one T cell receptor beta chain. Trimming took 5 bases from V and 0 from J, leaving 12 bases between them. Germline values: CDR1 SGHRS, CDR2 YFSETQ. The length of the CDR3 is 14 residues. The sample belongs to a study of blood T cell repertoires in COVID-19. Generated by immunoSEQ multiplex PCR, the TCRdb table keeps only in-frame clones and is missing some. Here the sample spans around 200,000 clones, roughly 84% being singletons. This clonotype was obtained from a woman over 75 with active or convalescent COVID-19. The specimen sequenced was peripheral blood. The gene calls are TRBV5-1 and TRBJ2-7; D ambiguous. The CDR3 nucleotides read TGCGCCAGCAGGTATGAGCTTTCCTCCTACGAGCAGTACTTC. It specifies CASRYELSSYEQYF.